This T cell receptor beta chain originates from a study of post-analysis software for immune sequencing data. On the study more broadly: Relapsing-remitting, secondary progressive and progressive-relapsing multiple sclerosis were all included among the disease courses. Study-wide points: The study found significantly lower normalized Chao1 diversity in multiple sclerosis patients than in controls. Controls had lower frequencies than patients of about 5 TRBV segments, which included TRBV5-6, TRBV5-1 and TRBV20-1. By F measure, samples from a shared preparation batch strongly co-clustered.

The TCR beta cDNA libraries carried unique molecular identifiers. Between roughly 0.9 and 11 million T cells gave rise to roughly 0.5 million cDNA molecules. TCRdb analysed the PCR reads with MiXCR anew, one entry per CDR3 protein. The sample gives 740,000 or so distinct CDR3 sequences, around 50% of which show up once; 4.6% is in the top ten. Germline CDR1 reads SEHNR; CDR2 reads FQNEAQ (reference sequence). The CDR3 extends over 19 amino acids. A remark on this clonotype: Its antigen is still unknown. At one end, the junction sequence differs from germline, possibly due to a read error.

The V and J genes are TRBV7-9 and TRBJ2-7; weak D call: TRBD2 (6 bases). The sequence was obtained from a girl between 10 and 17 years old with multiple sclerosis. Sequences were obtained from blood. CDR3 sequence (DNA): TGTGCCAGCAGCTTGGTGGGTCCCCTCCCGGGACGGATGGACTACGAGCGGTACTTC. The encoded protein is CASSLVGPLPGRMDYERYF.